This TCR beta chain is drawn from a study of T cells in tuberculosis. Study summary: Sequenced TCRs come from CD1B-GMM tetramer-binding T cells.

The germline V gene encodes CDR1 SQVTM and CDR2 ANQGSEA. This CDR3 comprises 11 residues. V was trimmed by 4 bases and J by 4 bases, leaving 7 bases between them. Repertoires were generated with immunoSEQ multiplex PCR, while TCRdb's copy carries only in-frame clones and drops some. The sample records 30,000 to 35,000 clones, approximately 90% being singletons. Time point here: new active TB diagnosis, blood taken before or within 7 days of starting treatment. The V gene is TRBV29-1, the J gene TRBJ1-1; perhaps TRBD1 as D (5 bases). The clonotype originates from an adult with tuberculosis. This material consisted of PBMCs, taken at tuberculosis diagnosis. The DNA of the CDR3 is TGCAGCGTTGTGACAGCCACTGAAGCTTTCTTT. This gives the protein CSVVTATEAFF.